The rows below give T cell receptor beta chains drawn from one sample of a study of control samples from healthy donors and cancer patients. The method was immunoSEQ multiplex PCR; TCRdb's version includes in-frame clones alone and lacks a portion of them. The sample shows more than 110,000 clones, just under 95% of them seen only once. The source material was blood. These TCRs come from a man aged 25-40 years in good health. Each CDR3 is given with its conserved first and last residue. A D gene is named only where the DNA matches it firmly. Only part of the rows carry a size: once, few, many, or a class if the clone is expanded.

clone_size: -
v_call: TRBV6-2/TRBV6-3
j_call: TRBJ2-3
d_call: -
cdr3_aa: CASSYRLVRDTQYF
cdr3_nt: TGTGCCAGCAGTTACAGACTAGTGAGAGATACGCAGTATTTT

clone_size: -
v_call: TRBV6-5
j_call: TRBJ1-2
d_call: -
cdr3_aa: CASSYVGSSYGYTF
cdr3_nt: TGTGCCAGCAGTTACGTGGGTAGTAGCTATGGCTACACCTTC

clone_size: -
v_call: TRBV6-4
j_call: TRBJ1-1
d_call: -
cdr3_aa: CASSDSVGGAEAFF
cdr3_nt: TGTGCCAGCAGTGACTCCGTGGGGGGGGCTGAAGCTTTCTTT

clone_size: -
v_call: TRBV28
j_call: TRBJ2-1
d_call: -
cdr3_aa: CASGPGLEQFF
cdr3_nt: TGTGCCAGCGGTCCCGGACTTGAGCAGTTCTTC

clone_size: -
v_call: TRBV9
j_call: TRBJ1-1
d_call: -
cdr3_aa: CASSVSSRGATEAFF
cdr3_nt: TGTGCCAGCAGCGTATCAAGTCGAGGGGCGACTGAAGCTTTCTTT

clone_size: -
v_call: TRBV29-1
j_call: TRBJ2-7
d_call: TRBD2
cdr3_aa: CSVDLAGNYEQYF
cdr3_nt: TGCAGCGTTGACCTAGCGGGAAATTACGAGCAGTACTTC

clone_size: -
v_call: TRBV2
j_call: TRBJ1-2
d_call: TRBD1
cdr3_aa: CASRRDRGPNYGYTF
cdr3_nt: TGTGCCAGCAGGAGGGACAGGGGCCCTAACTATGGCTACACCTTC

clone_size: -
v_call: TRBV11-3
j_call: TRBJ2-7
d_call: TRBD1
cdr3_aa: CASSFTGGTTYEQYF
cdr3_nt: TGTGCCAGCAGCTTTACAGGGGGAACGACCTACGAGCAGTACTTC

clone_size: -
v_call: TRBV5-5
j_call: TRBJ1-4
d_call: -
cdr3_aa: CASSPLGRLGEKLFF
cdr3_nt: TGTGCCAGCAGCCCACTCGGGAGACTGGGTGAAAAACTGTTTTTT

clone_size: -
v_call: TRBV7-8
j_call: TRBJ2-2
d_call: TRBD2
cdr3_aa: CASSTRTSGYTGELFF
cdr3_nt: TGTGCCAGCAGCACCCGGACTAGCGGGTACACCGGGGAGCTGTTTTTT

clone_size: -
v_call: TRBV12-1
j_call: TRBJ2-1
d_call: -
cdr3_aa: CASSFAARVPYNEQFF
cdr3_nt: TGTGCCAGCAGCTTTGCGGCCAGGGTGCCCTACAATGAGCAGTTCTTC

clone_size: -
v_call: TRBV28
j_call: TRBJ1-2
d_call: -
cdr3_aa: CASSVGGANYGYTF
cdr3_nt: TGTGCCAGCAGTGTGGGGGGAGCTAACTATGGCTACACCTTC

clone_size: once
v_call: TRBV11-2
j_call: TRBJ2-1
d_call: TRBD2
cdr3_aa: CASSTIAGGQFF
cdr3_nt: TGTGCCAGCAGCACCATAGCGGGAGGGCAGTTCTTC

clone_size: once
v_call: TRBV15
j_call: TRBJ2-3
d_call: -
cdr3_aa: CATSRDLSDTDTQYF
cdr3_nt: TGTGCCACCAGCAGAGATCTGAGCGACACAGATACGCAGTATTTT

clone_size: -
v_call: TRBV7-2
j_call: TRBJ2-3
d_call: TRBD1
cdr3_aa: CASRRGTGVGITDTQYF
cdr3_nt: TGTGCCAGCAGACGCGGGACAGGGGTAGGAATCACAGATACGCAGTATTTT

clone_size: -
v_call: TRBV2
j_call: TRBJ2-7
d_call: -
cdr3_aa: CASRRGISAYEQYF
cdr3_nt: TGTGCCAGCAGGAGGGGTATTAGCGCCTACGAGCAGTACTTC

clone_size: -
v_call: TRBV14
j_call: TRBJ2-7
d_call: -
cdr3_aa: CASSPSSYEQYF
cdr3_nt: TGTGCCAGCAGCCCTAGCTCCTACGAGCAGTACTTC

clone_size: -
v_call: TRBV6-5
j_call: TRBJ1-4
d_call: -
cdr3_aa: CASRDHRNEKLFF
cdr3_nt: TGTGCCAGCAGGGACCATCGAAATGAAAAACTGTTTTTT

clone_size: -
v_call: TRBV6-5
j_call: TRBJ1-2
d_call: -
cdr3_aa: CASSFRPTFTPYGYTF
cdr3_nt: TGTGCCAGCAGTTTCCGTCCGACCTTTACCCCTTATGGCTACACCTTC

clone_size: once
v_call: TRBV20-1
j_call: TRBJ2-5
d_call: -
cdr3_aa: CSASLGALETQYF
cdr3_nt: TGCAGTGCTAGTTTGGGAGCCCTCGAGACCCAGTACTTC

clone_size: -
v_call: TRBV18
j_call: TRBJ1-4
d_call: -
cdr3_aa: CASSPPGLPNEKLFF
cdr3_nt: TGTGCCAGCTCACCACCAGGCCTGCCTAATGAAAAACTGTTTTTT

clone_size: few
v_call: TRBV28
j_call: TRBJ1-6
d_call: -
cdr3_aa: CASSMPGSPLHF
cdr3_nt: TGTGCCAGCAGTATGCCCGGGTCACCCCTCCACTTT

clone_size: -
v_call: TRBV2
j_call: TRBJ2-1
d_call: TRBD2
cdr3_aa: CASSELQGLAGVGNEQFF
cdr3_nt: TGTGCCAGCAGTGAACTCCAGGGACTAGCGGGAGTCGGGAATGAGCAGTTCTTC

clone_size: -
v_call: TRBV28
j_call: TRBJ1-1
d_call: -
cdr3_aa: CASSPVTVASYGNTEAFF
cdr3_nt: TGTGCCAGCAGTCCGGTGACGGTGGCCTCGTACGGGAACACTGAAGCTTTCTTT

clone_size: -
v_call: TRBV6-1
j_call: TRBJ2-7
d_call: -
cdr3_aa: CASSEAAGIEQYF
cdr3_nt: TGTGCCAGCAGTGAAGCTGCGGGAATCGAGCAGTACTTC

clone_size: -
v_call: TRBV28
j_call: TRBJ1-1
d_call: -
cdr3_aa: CASRSGVIGDTEAFF
cdr3_nt: TGTGCCAGCAGGTCAGGGGTTATTGGGGACACTGAAGCTTTCTTT

clone_size: -
v_call: TRBV10-3
j_call: TRBJ1-2
d_call: TRBD1
cdr3_aa: CAISVGTGQGYTF
cdr3_nt: TGTGCCATCAGCGTTGGGACAGGGCAGGGCTACACCTTC

clone_size: -
v_call: TRBV28
j_call: TRBJ2-2
d_call: TRBD1
cdr3_aa: CASSLNRGAGELFF
cdr3_nt: TGTGCCAGCAGTCTTAACAGGGGAGCCGGGGAGCTGTTTTTT

clone_size: -
v_call: TRBV19
j_call: TRBJ1-2
d_call: -
cdr3_aa: CASSIIYTKNYGYTF
cdr3_nt: TGTGCCAGTAGTATTATATACACAAAAAACTATGGCTACACCTTC

clone_size: -
v_call: TRBV6-5
j_call: TRBJ2-5
d_call: -
cdr3_aa: CASSSLDVLGTQYF
cdr3_nt: TGTGCCAGCAGTTCACTAGACGTCCTAGGGACCCAGTACTTC

clone_size: few
v_call: TRBV19
j_call: TRBJ1-2
d_call: -
cdr3_aa: CASRKGGNYGYTF
cdr3_nt: TGTGCCAGTCGAAAAGGGGGAAACTATGGCTACACCTTC

clone_size: -
v_call: TRBV27
j_call: TRBJ2-5
d_call: -
cdr3_aa: CASSLRRYQETQYF
cdr3_nt: TGTGCCAGCAGTTTACGCAGGTATCAAGAGACCCAGTACTTC

clone_size: -
v_call: TRBV19
j_call: TRBJ2-5
d_call: TRBD1
cdr3_aa: CASSIFWTGGTETQYF
cdr3_nt: TGTGCCAGTAGTATTTTTTGGACAGGGGGCACAGAGACCCAGTACTTC

clone_size: -
v_call: TRBV19
j_call: TRBJ2-6
d_call: -
cdr3_aa: CASHPGTTSGANVLTF
cdr3_nt: TGTGCCAGCCATCCCGGGACCACCTCTGGGGCCAACGTCCTGACTTTC

clone_size: -
v_call: TRBV12-5
j_call: TRBJ1-1
d_call: -
cdr3_aa: CASGLVNTEAFF
cdr3_nt: TGTGCTAGTGGTTTGGTAAATACTGAAGCTTTCTTT

clone_size: -
v_call: TRBV9
j_call: TRBJ1-1
d_call: TRBD1
cdr3_aa: CASSGRQGFATEAFF
cdr3_nt: TGTGCCAGCAGCGGGAGACAGGGATTTGCCACTGAAGCTTTCTTT

clone_size: -
v_call: TRBV19
j_call: TRBJ1-5
d_call: -
cdr3_aa: CASSTDGTGTTNLLGADPQHF
cdr3_nt: TGTGCCAGTAGTACCGATGGCACCGGGACCACAAACCTCTTAGGTGCGGACCCCCAGCATTTT

clone_size: -
v_call: TRBV11-2
j_call: TRBJ2-4
d_call: TRBD1
cdr3_aa: CASGSGRGLMAKNIQYF
cdr3_nt: TGTGCCAGCGGATCAGGCAGGGGGCTTATGGCCAAAAACATTCAGTACTTC

clone_size: -
v_call: TRBV15
j_call: TRBJ1-2
d_call: -
cdr3_aa: CATSGSGAKGYTF
cdr3_nt: TGTGCCACCAGCGGGTCAGGGGCGAAAGGCTACACCTTC

clone_size: -
v_call: TRBV6-5
j_call: TRBJ2-5
d_call: -
cdr3_aa: CASNQGYEETQYF
cdr3_nt: TGTGCCAGCAACCAAGGCTATGAGGAGACCCAGTACTTC